This TCR beta chain is from a study of T cells after yellow fever vaccination. Whole-study results and caveats: A secondary response was less intense yet reached its peak sooner, at day 5 versus 15.

MiXCR, applied by TCRdb to the 5' RACE reads, yields one record per CDR3 protein. The sample yields some 340,000 distinct CDR3 sequences, over 4% seen once. This clonotype was seen only a few times. Its antigen is unknown. Between the trimmed V and J ends, which lost 0 bases and 2 bases, there was a span of 15 bases. Looked up from germline, CDR1 is WSHSY and CDR2 is SAAADI. The CDR3 totals 17 residues. The sample in question was PBMCs, obtained 5 days after the yellow fever booster vaccination. The receptor's source is a man younger than 30 who received the YFV17D yellow fever vaccine. V is TRBV10-2 and J is TRBJ2-3; no firm D call. The CDR3 reads CASSESTQWGDTDTQYF. The CDR3 DNA is TGCGCCAGCAGTGAGTCGACTCAGTGGGGTGACACAGATACGCAGTATTTT.